This TCR beta chain originates from a study of blood T cell repertoires in COVID-19. Study background: The cDNA or gDNA used as material had been derived from T cells, B-cell-depleted T cells, or PBMCs.

Germline V gene data show CDR1 as LGHDT and CDR2 as YNNKEL (reference sequence). The CDR3 covers 14 residues. The ends were cut back, 4 bases at V and 6 bases at J, with 15 bases in the middle. Per the original data handling: By means of reference gene primer amplification, nucleated cell counts were estimated. Repertoires were generated with immunoSEQ multiplex PCR, while TCRdb's copy carries only in-frame clones and drops some. That table furnishes V, J and clone size, whereas the DNA furnished D and trimming. The data show some 130,000 clones, with roughly 90% seen just once and approximately 3.5% held by the top ten.

The rearrangement uses TRBV3-1 (or the pseudogene TRBV3-2) and TRBJ2-5; weak D call: TRBD1 (6 bases). Sequencing used peripheral blood. The source of this sequence is a man between 50 and 59 years old with active COVID-19. CDR3 loop: CASSPPPQGQTQYF. For the CDR3, the DNA is TGTGCCAGCAGCCCGCCCCCCCAGGGGCAGACCCAGTACTTC.